This T cell receptor beta chain was recorded in a study of Ad26.COV2.S vaccination and SARS-CoV-2 variants. Turning to this clone: The antigen is unknown.

Study-level points and caveats: Assessments of TCR breadth and depth may have underestimated the total T cell responses.

Clones were read by immunoSEQ multiplex PCR, and TCRdb kept only the in-frame ones, dropping some. The sample holds hundreds of thousands of clones, 89% seen once. Treatment described: roughly 20 received Ad26.COV2.S at low or high dose, single or two shots; about five received placebo; per-sample allocation not given. At day 63 after the first vaccine or placebo injection, samples were drawn. The CDR3 consists of 14 residues. Germline V CDR1 and CDR2: LGHNT, FRNRAP. Trimming left V 2 bases short and J 7 bases short, with 12 bases between. The sequenced sample was peripheral blood, obtained in a trial of Ad26.COV2.S vaccine versus placebo. The source is a person aged 18-65 years who received the Ad26.COV2.S COVID-19 vaccine or a placebo. The chain has TRBV12-5 and TRBJ2-4; the D gene is possibly TRBD1 (6 bases). CDR3 loop: CASGLPGQGNIQYF. CDR3 sequence (DNA): TGTGCTAGTGGTTTGCCCGGTCAGGGGAACATTCAGTACTTC.